This T cell receptor (beta chain) emerged from a study of cytomegalovirus exposure and HLA in healthy donors. Germline V gene lookup returns CDR1 SGHDT and CDR2 YYEEEE. Trimming removed 1 base from V and 8 bases from J, with 15 bases in between. The CDR3 consists of 14 residues. PCR primers comprised 60 Vbeta and 13 Jbeta primers. Source study methods: Counted up in a later analysis, unique TCR beta chains came to approximately 77 million, with some 9.9 million shared. Libraries were prepared by immunoSEQ multiplex PCR; TCRdb keeps only in-frame clonotypes and omits some of them. That table furnishes V, J and clone size, whereas the DNA furnished D and trimming. Of some 180,000 clones listed, less than 80% were seen once; the top ten hold nearly 4.5%. Regarding the study as a whole: Productive status was seen about 87% or about 30% of the time for most TCR beta V segments in an earlier analysis. TCR beta V- and J-gene trimming was later associated with a missense DCLRE1C variant. Researchers catalogued approximately 170 TCR beta chains as cytomegalovirus-associated.

As regards this clone: Its antigen remains unknown.

The rearrangement joins TRBV5-6 to TRBJ1-2; no reliable D call. Input material: PBMCs. This TCR was recovered from a woman under 40 in good health and CMV-seropositive. CDR3 region: CASSLWLSARGYTF. The CDR3 nucleotides read TGTGCCAGCAGCTTGTGGTTGTCGGCGCGGGGCTACACCTTC.